This T cell receptor beta chain was obtained from a study of T cells after yellow fever vaccination. About the research overall: Preparing low-cell-number fractions relied on SMART-Seq v4 Ultra Low Input. Study-wide results and caveats: Once the booster was given, most primary-vaccination clones reappeared, at about 96% for CD4 and 88% for CD8. Abundant clonotypes from the bulk population could contaminate FACS-sorted repertoires.

MiXCR, applied by TCRdb to the 5' RACE reads, yields one record per CDR3 protein. Of roughly 63,000 distinct CDR3 sequences listed, roughly 7.3% were seen once; the top ten hold roughly a third. Trimming removed 4 bases from V and 0 bases from J, with 12 bases in between. CDR1 is SQVTM, CDR2 ANQGSEA, per germline. The CDR3 has 14 residues. This clonotype was recorded at least ten times. The antigen remains undetermined. This TCR derives from a man aged 30 to 45 who received the YFV17D yellow fever vaccine. This chain links TRBV29-1 with TRBJ1-1, with D maybe TRBD1 (5 bases). Material: CD8+ T cells sorted from PBMCs, obtained 15 days after the yellow fever booster vaccination. The CDR3 here is CSVGGGALNTEAFF. CDR3 bases: TGCAGCGTTGGGGGAGGGGCGTTGAACACTGAAGCTTTCTTT.